Listed below are T cell receptor beta chains from one sample, sequenced in a study of blood T cell repertoires in COVID-19. Produced via immunoSEQ multiplex PCR; TCRdb's table is partial and in-frame only. The sample has 200,000 to 250,000 clones, more than 80% seen once. The material sequenced was peripheral blood. These receptors originate from an elderly woman with COVID-19, enrolled during active disease. CDR3s leave out the opening cysteine and the closing phenylalanine or tryptophan. A D gene is named only where the DNA matches it firmly. A clone size is listed for some rows: how often the clone was seen (once, few, many), or a class if it is expanded.

v_call,d_call,clone_size,cdr3_aa
TRBV2,NA,few,ASSEARDYEKLF
TRBV28,TRBD1,NA,ASSYVTGGGGEQY
TRBV6-5,NA,NA,ASSYSTGRQQY
TRBV19,NA,NA,ASSIVAGRNQPQH
TRBV3-1/TRBV3-2,TRBD2,NA,ASSQNIAGAQETQY
TRBV7-2,TRBD2,NA,ASSRRAGLTSNEQF
TRBV5-4,NA,NA,ASSPRASGQSYNEQF
TRBV7-9,NA,NA,ASSLEVRDSPLH
TRBV4-1,TRBD2,NA,ASSRASGNSGANVLT
TRBV28,NA,NA,ASSLIESAGNTIY
TRBV6-5,NA,NA,ASSYSRDIMDEKLF
TRBV6-2/TRBV6-3,NA,NA,ASSYAVTSNQPQH
TRBV2,NA,NA,ASSEARGSRTGELF
TRBV19,TRBD2,NA,ASRGERASGVSRTQY
TRBV25-1,NA,NA,ASSESLITNQPQH
TRBV6-5,NA,NA,ASRSTGFLSTEAF
TRBV3-1/TRBV3-2,NA,NA,ASSHSGSGGETQY
TRBV29-1,TRBD1,NA,SVVPQGDSNQPQH
TRBV3-1/TRBV3-2,NA,NA,ASSQDRAGRAF
TRBV29-1,TRBD1,NA,SVGTGPHGYT
TRBV21-1,NA,few,ASLWGPGNQPQH
TRBV5-1,TRBD2,NA,ASSLSRLAGGRNEQF
TRBV6-6,TRBD1,NA,ASAQGDRPYEQY
TRBV6-5,NA,NA,ASSPDGTPTGELF